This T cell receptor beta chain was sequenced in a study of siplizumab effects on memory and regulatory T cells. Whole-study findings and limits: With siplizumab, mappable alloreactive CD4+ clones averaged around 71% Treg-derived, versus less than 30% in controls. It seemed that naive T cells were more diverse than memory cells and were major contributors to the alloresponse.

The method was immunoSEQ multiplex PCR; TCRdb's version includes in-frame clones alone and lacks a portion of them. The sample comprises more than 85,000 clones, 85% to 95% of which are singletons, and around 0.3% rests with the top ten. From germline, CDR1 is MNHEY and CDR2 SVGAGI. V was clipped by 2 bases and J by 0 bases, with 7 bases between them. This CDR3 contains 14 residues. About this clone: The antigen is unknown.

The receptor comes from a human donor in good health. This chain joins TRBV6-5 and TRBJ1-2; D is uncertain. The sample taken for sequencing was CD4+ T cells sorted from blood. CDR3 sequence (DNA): TGTGCCAGCAGTTACAATACCGCTAACTATGGCTACACCTTC. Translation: CASSYNTANYGYTF.